This TCR beta chain was observed in a study of T cell repertoires in cytomegalovirus infection. Study in general: TCR beta signatures that were public indicated CMV infection and matching HLA type. Broader study findings: Public TCR beta family frequency separated CMV-and-HLA carriers, including in an independent cohort. HLA-C-restricted, CMV-specific TCR beta clonotypes were dominant ex vivo.

As regards this clonotype: What it binds is unknown.

The V gene's germline CDR1 is SNHLY and CDR2 FYNNEI. The CDR3 is 13 residues long. With V trimmed by 8 bases and J by 6 bases, 7 bases remained unmatched. TCRdb re-analysed the reads in MiXCR, keeping a single row per CDR3 protein. The sample has roughly 720,000 distinct CDR3 sequences; about a third are singletons. Sequencing used PBMCs. This sequence joins TRBV2 and TRBJ1-2, with 9 positions matching TRBD1. This clonotype was obtained from a human donor in good health (CMV status not recorded). Some clones in this sample may be carry-over from other donors' samples. This CDR3 reads CASLRTGVDGYTF. The CDR3 coding sequence is TGTGCCAGCCTACGGACAGGGGTCGATGGCTACACCTTC.